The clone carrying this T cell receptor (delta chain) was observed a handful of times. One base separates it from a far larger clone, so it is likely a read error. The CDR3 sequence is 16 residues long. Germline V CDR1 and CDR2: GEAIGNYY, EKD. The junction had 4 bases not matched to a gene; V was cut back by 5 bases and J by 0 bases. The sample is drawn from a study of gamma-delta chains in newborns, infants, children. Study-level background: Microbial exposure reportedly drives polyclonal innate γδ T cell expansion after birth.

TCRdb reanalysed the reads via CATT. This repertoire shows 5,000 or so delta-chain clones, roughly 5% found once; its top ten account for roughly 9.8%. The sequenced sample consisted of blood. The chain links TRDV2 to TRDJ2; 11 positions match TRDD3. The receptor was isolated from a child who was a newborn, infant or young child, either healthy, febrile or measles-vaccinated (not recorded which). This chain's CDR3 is CACGILGDTLTAQLFF. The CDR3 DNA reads TGTGCCTGTGGCATACTGGGGGATACTTTGACAGCACAACTCTTCTTT.